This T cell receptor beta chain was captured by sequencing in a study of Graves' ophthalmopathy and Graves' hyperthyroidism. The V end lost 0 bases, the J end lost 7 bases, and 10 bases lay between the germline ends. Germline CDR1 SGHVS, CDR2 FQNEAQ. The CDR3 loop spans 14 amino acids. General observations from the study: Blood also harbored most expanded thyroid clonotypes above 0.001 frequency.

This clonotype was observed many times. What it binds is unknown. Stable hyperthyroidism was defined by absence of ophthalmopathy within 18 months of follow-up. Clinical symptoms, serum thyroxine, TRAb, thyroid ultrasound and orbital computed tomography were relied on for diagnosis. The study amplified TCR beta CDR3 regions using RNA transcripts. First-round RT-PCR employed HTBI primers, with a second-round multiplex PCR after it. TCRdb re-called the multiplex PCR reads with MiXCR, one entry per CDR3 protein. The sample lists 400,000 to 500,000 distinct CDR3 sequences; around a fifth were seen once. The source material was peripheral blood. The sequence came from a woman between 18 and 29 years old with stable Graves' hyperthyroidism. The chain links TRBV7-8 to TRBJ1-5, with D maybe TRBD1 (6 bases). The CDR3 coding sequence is TGTGCCAGCAGCTTAGCAGGACAGACCCAGCCCCAGCATTTT. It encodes CASSLAGQTQPQHF.